Following are 14 T cell receptor beta chains from one sample sequenced in a study of cytomegalovirus exposure and HLA in healthy donors. PCR employed 60 Vbeta and 13 Jbeta primers. Profiled with immunoSEQ multiplex PCR; TCRdb holds only in-frame clones, not every one. The data hold 65,000 to 100,000 clones, with around 79% observed a single time. Sequencing was done on a sample of PBMCs. These receptors all come from a female donor in good health and CMV-seronegative.

The rearrangement joins TRBV28 to TRBJ1-2; D gene unclear. The CDR3 has 10 residues. CDR1 MDHEN and CDR2 SYDVKM come from the germline V gene. CDR3 loop: CPRGYTGYTF. CDR3 nucleotide sequence: TGTCCCCGGGGTTATACTGGCTACACCTTC.

The chain couples TRBV28 to TRBJ2-2, with TRBD2 matching 14 bases. Germline V gives CDR1 MDHEN, CDR2 SYDVKM. Trimming took 7 bases from V and 1 from J; bases not matched to a gene: 14. The CDR3 runs to 20 residues. CDR3 DNA sequence: TGTGCCAGCATCCCCGGGATAAGGACTAGCGGGAGGAAGAACACCGGGGAGCTGTTTTTT. It encodes CASIPGIRTSGRKNTGELFF.

Within the sample, this clone is medium-sized (0.01 to 0.1%). J is TRBJ1-2 and V is TRBV6-5; 8 bases match TRBD1. The CDR3 has 14 amino acids. Germline V CDR1 and CDR2: MNHEY, SVGAGI. With 7 bases clipped from V and 2 bases from J, the junction kept 6 bases outside the gene matches. CDR3 bases: TGTGCCAGCACACACAGGGGGGTCAACTATGGCTACACCTTC. Translated, it gives CASTHRGVNYGYTF.

The chain couples TRBV7-9 to TRBJ2-7; D may be TRBD1 (6 bases). Germline CDR1 reads SEHNR; CDR2 reads FQNEAQ (reference sequence). The CDR3 spans 12 residues. The V and J ends lost 3 bases and 5 bases respectively, with 8 bases between them. CDR3 sequence: CASSFPGDEQYF. The CDR3 DNA is TGTGCCAGCAGCTTCCCAGGGGACGAGCAGTACTTC. The entire variable domain, with the rest obtained from reference TRBV7-9 and TRBJ2-7, is as follows: DTGVSQNPRHKITKRGQNVTFRCDPISEHNRLYWYRQTLGQGPEFLTYFQNEAQLEKSRLLSDRFSAERPKGSFSTLEIQRTEQGDSAMYLCASSFPGDEQYFGPGTRLTVT.

This rearrangement joins TRBV27 to TRBJ1-1; D remains ambiguous. CDR3 length: 14 residues. The germline CDR1 and CDR2 sequences are MNHEY and SMNVEV (reference sequence). Deletions cut 2 bases from V and 4 bases from J, with 11 bases between. CDR3: CASSLMGGSTEAFF. The DNA for the CDR3 is TGTGCCAGCAGTTTAATGGGAGGAAGCACTGAAGCTTTCTTT.

This clone was seen a single time. The chain couples TRBV5-4 to TRBJ2-5, with a weak D call TRBD1 (6 bases). V lost 2 bases and J 2 bases, leaving 10 bases between the germline ends. The CDR3 is made up of 14 amino acids. Germline CDR1 SGHNT, CDR2 YYREEE (reference sequence). This CDR3 is CASSLPGQQETQYF. CDR3 DNA sequence: TGTGCCAGCAGCTTACCGGGACAACAAGAGACCCAGTACTTC.

The genes are TRBV28 and TRBJ2-5; 7 bases map to TRBD1. Looked up from germline, CDR1 is MDHEN and CDR2 is SYDVKM. V was pared by 7 bases and J by 0 bases, with 2 bases of the junction left unmatched. CDR3 size: 13 residues. The CDR3 sequence: CASTDRDQETQYF. Here the CDR3 DNA reads TGTGCCAGCACCGACAGGGACCAAGAGACCCAGTACTTC.

The chain links TRBV9 to TRBJ1-1; D might be TRBD1 (6 bases). The germline V gene has CDR1 SGDLS and CDR2 YYNGEE. The CDR3 has 14 residues. Trimming shortened V by 7 bases and J by 4 bases, and 17 bases separated the two germline ends. This chain's CDR3 is CASGGGGKTTEAFF. The DNA of the CDR3 is TGTGCCAGCGGGGGGGGCGGGAAAACCACTGAAGCTTTCTTT.

The rearrangement joins TRBV27 to TRBJ2-7; D is ambiguous. The ends were cut back, 3 bases at V and 2 bases at J, with 8 bases in the middle. The CDR3 runs 13 residues. From germline, CDR1 is MNHEY and CDR2 SMNVEV (reference sequence). For the CDR3, the DNA is TGTGCCAGCAGTTTTGGTAGTGCCTACGAGCAGTACTTC. Translated, it gives CASSFGSAYEQYF.

On this clone itself: At one end, the junction sequence differs from germline, possibly due to a read error. V gene TRBV7-2 combines with J gene TRBJ2-2; 11 bases map to TRBD2. CDR3 length equals 16 residues. Germline lookup yields CDR1 SGHTA and CDR2 FQGNSA. CDR3 bases: TGTGCCAGCAGCATAGCGGGAGGGTCGAACACCGGGGAGCTGTTTTTT. Amino acids: CASSIAGGSNTGELFF.

This chain links TRBV29-1 with TRBJ2-2; TRBD1 might be the D (6 bases). Trimming stripped 4 bases from V and 1 base from J, with 10 bases between. This CDR3 is built from 14 residues. The germline CDR1 and CDR2 sequences are SQVTM and ANQGSEA. The CDR3 nucleotides read TGCAGCGTTGTCCGACAGGAGAACACCGGGGAGCTGTTTTTT. Translation: CSVVRQENTGELFF.

V and J are TRBV20-1 and TRBJ2-7, with D perhaps matching TRBD1 (6 bases). Germline V gene lookup returns CDR1 DFQATT and CDR2 SNEGSKA (reference sequence). CDR3 size: 11 residues. Trimming shortened V by 6 bases and J by 9 bases, and 15 bases separated the two germline ends. The CDR3 DNA reads as TGCAGTGCCAACCCTACAGGGACGCAGTACTTC. Encoded protein: CSANPTGTQYF.

Comments on this clone: The sample contains more than one DNA sequence encoding this CDR3. This chain links TRBV6-5 with TRBJ2-3, with D hard to call. Trimming removed 2 bases at V and 6 bases at J, with 3 bases between. The length of the CDR3 is 11 residues. The germline gives CDR1 MNHEY, CDR2 SVGAGI. The CDR3 bases are TGTGCCAGCAGTTACCAGGATACGCAGTATTTT. Its translation: CASSYQDTQYF.

This chain links TRBV7-9 with TRBJ2-1; no definite D call. V dropped 3 bases and J dropped 4 bases, with 10 bases sitting between them. The CDR3 runs 14 residues. CDR1 SEHNR and CDR2 FQNEAQ come from the germline V gene (reference sequence). Here the CDR3 DNA reads TGTGCCAGCAGCTTGCTTAGCCCGTACAATGAGCAGTTCTTC. Translating gives CASSLLSPYNEQFF.